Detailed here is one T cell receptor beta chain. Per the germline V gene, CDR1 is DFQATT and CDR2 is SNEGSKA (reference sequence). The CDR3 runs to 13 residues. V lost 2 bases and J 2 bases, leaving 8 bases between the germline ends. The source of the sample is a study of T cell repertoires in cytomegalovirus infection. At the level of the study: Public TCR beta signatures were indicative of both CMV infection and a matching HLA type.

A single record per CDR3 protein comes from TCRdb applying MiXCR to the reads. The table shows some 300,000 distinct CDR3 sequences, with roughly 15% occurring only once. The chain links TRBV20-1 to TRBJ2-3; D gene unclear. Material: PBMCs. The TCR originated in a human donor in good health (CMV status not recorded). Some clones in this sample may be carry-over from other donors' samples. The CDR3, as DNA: TGCAGTGCTAGACCAGGTTACACAGATACGCAGTATTTT. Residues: CSARPGYTDTQYF.